This T cell receptor beta chain is drawn from a study of technical replicates of blood from several donors. This clone appeared a single time. The method was immunoSEQ multiplex PCR; TCRdb's version includes in-frame clones alone and lacks a portion of them. The sample contains 85,000 or so clones, roughly 94% of which appear only once. The sequence was collected from a human donor in good health. The sequencing sample was made of T cells isolated from PBMCs.

CDR3 sequence (DNA): TGTGCCGGGGGACTAGCGGGGGCCGTCGTCGAGACCCAGTACTTC. Translating gives CAGGLAGAVVETQYF. The chain uses TRBV30 and TRBJ2-5, with 14 bases aligning to TRBD2. Per the germline V gene, CDR1 is GTSNPN and CDR2 is SVGIG (reference sequence). The trim removed 8 bases at V and 5 bases at J, leaving 10 bases unmatched. There are 15 residues in the CDR3.